What follows describes a single T cell receptor (beta chain). Its target is not known. Its ends do not fully match the called genes, so a read error is possible. The CDR3 loop spans 16 amino acids. The germline V gene encodes CDR1 SQVTM and CDR2 ANQGSEA. The template was RNA from unsorted bulk tissue. Three rounds of nested PCR, following a modified ARM-PCR protocol, produced the TCRbeta library. One entry per CDR3 protein, called by TCRdb with MiXCR from the multiplex PCR reads. The data show 71,000 or so distinct CDR3 sequences, with roughly 80% seen just once and approximately 12% held by the top ten. This sample was included in a study of tumor and adjacent non-tumor tissue in lung cancer. As for the study in general: The patients, around 10 men and 5 women, were roughly 30 to 80 with stage I to III disease.

Notes on the study in general: Top 100 clones took a larger repertoire share in normal lung. TCR diversity was significantly greater in tumor than normal lung tissue. Patients with more diverse tumor TCRs had worse survival.

The sequence was obtained from a woman aged 50 to 60 with non-small cell lung cancer. Specimen: lung tumor tissue. V is TRBV29-1 and J is TRBJ2-5; a weak D match, TRBD2 (6 bases). CDR3 residues: CSVEGGISGVQETQYF. Here the CDR3 DNA reads TGCAGCGTTGAAGGGGGAATTAGCGGAGTTCAAGAGACCCAGTACTTT. The variable domain in full, with the rest retrieved from reference TRBV29-1 and TRBJ2-5, is SAVISQKPSRDICQRGTSLTIQCQVDSQVTMMFWYRQQPGQSLTLIATANQGSEATYESGFVIDKFPISRPNLTFSTLTVSNMSPEDSSIYLCSVEGGISGVQETQYFGPGTRLLVL.